The rows below give T cell receptor beta chains drawn from one sample of a study of metastatic and nonmetastatic thyroid tumors. Using MiXCR, TCRdb re-called clones from the PCR reads. The table shows 30,000 or so clones, with less than 30% occurring only once. Sequencing was performed on blood. These receptors originate from a female donor with papillary thyroid cancer or a benign thyroid nodule (not recorded which). Some clones in this sample may be carry-over from other donors' samples. Each CDR3 is given with its conserved first and last residue. Each record gives: V gene, D gene, clone size, J gene, CDR3 protein, CDR3 DNA. A D gene is named only where the DNA matches it firmly. A row's size may be missing; if present it is once, few, many or a size class.

>TRBV10-3|.|many|TRBJ1-1
CAISVVDGEAFF
TGTGCCATCAGTGTGGTGGACGGGGAAGCTTTCTTT
>TRBV30|TRBD2|.|TRBJ2-7
CAWSVGSREGRQYF
TGTGCCTGGAGTGTGGGATCTAGGGAGGGTCGGCAGTACTTC
>TRBV7-2|.|once|TRBJ2-2
CASSRPQGYTGELFF
TGTGCCAGCAGCCGTCCTCAGGGCTACACCGGGGAGCTGTTTTTT
>TRBV19|.|many|TRBJ1-1
CASRGYTEAFF
TGTGCCAGTCGGGGTTACACTGAAGCTTTCTTT
>TRBV4-2|TRBD1|.|TRBJ2-6
CAIRPGQGSSGANVLTF
TGTGCCATCAGGCCGGGACAGGGTTCCTCTGGGGCCAACGTCCTGACTTTC
>TRBV28|.|few|TRBJ2-5
CASIDGWGDMARETQYF
TGTGCCAGCATCGACGGCTGGGGGGACATGGCAAGGGAGACCCAGTACTTC
>TRBV2|TRBD2|many|TRBJ2-5
CASSERTSGRGQETQYF
TGTGCCAGCAGTGAAAGGACTAGCGGGAGGGGGCAAGAGACCCAGTACTTC
>TRBV24-1|TRBD1|many|TRBJ2-3
CATSDTGTGDTDTQYF
TGTGCCACCAGTGATACCGGGACAGGTGACACAGATACGCAGTATTTT
>TRBV6-4|.|few|TRBJ2-7
CASSVDWTYEQYF
TGTGCCAGCAGTGTGGACTGGACCTACGAGCAGTACTTC
>TRBV6-6|.|many|TRBJ2-2
CASSSHATLGGFAGELFF
TGTGCCAGCAGTTCCCACGCTACGTTAGGTGGCTTCGCCGGGGAGCTGTTTTTT
>TRBV28|.|few|TRBJ1-6
CASRPVGGGSPLHF
TGTGCCAGCAGACCGGTAGGGGGTGGTTCACCCCTCCACTTT
>TRBV2|.|.|TRBJ2-5
CASKNSKNQETQYF
TGTGCCAGCAAGAATAGCAAAAACCAAGAGACCCAGTACTTC
>TRBV20-1|.|.|TRBJ2-1
CSASPLDGPLNEQFF
TGCAGTGCTAGTCCCCTCGACGGGCCCCTCAATGAGCAGTTCTTC
>TRBV10-2|TRBD1|many|TRBJ1-6
CASMRQGSNSPLHF
TGCGCCAGTATGAGACAGGGATCTAATTCACCCCTCCACTTT
>TRBV7-8|TRBD1|once|TRBJ2-7
CASRPGQDYEQYF
TGTGCCAGCAGACCTGGACAGGACTACGAGCAGTACTTC
>TRBV6-1|.|few|TRBJ2-7
CASSSQGLAYEQYF
TGTGCCAGCAGTTCCCAGGGGCTTGCGTACGAGCAGTACTTC
>TRBV4-3|.|many|TRBJ1-2
CASSQDPGSFYGYTF
TGCGCCAGCAGCCAAGACCCAGGAAGCTTCTATGGCTACACCTTC
>TRBV28|.|few|TRBJ2-1
CASSLPPTSRIF
TGTGCCAGCAGTCTCCCCCCGACTAGTAGGATCTTC
>TRBV5-1|.|many|TRBJ2-7
CASSLGGSSYEQYF
TGCGCCAGCAGCTTGGGGGGAAGCTCCTACGAGCAGTACTTC
>TRBV10-3|.|many|TRBJ1-1
CAITPTAGAGTEAFF
TGTGCCATCACCCCGACAGCAGGGGCTGGGACTGAAGCTTTCTTT
>TRBV7-9|.|many|TRBJ2-2
CASSLASLRELFF
TGTGCCAGCAGCTTAGCTAGCCTCAGGGAGCTGTTTTTT
>TRBV20-1|TRBD2|once|TRBJ2-3
CSARPRDSGSTEPQYF
TGCAGTGCTAGACCCCGTGATAGCGGGAGCACAGAACCGCAGTATTTT
>TRBV20-1|.|many|TRBJ2-1
CSARDPAWGDEQFF
TGCAGTGCTAGAGACCCCGCATGGGGGGATGAGCAGTTCTTC
>TRBV7-9|TRBD2|many|TRBJ2-5
CASSTGLAGERETQYF
TGTGCCAGCAGCACTGGACTAGCGGGAGAAAGAGAGACCCAGTACTTC
>TRBV7-3|.|.|TRBJ2-3
CASSLKGPTPTYTDTQYF
TGTGCCAGCAGCTTAAAGGGGCCAACACCGACATACACAGATACGCAGTATTTT
>TRBV27|TRBD1|many|TRBJ1-5
CASGQGIGSDSNQPQHF
TGTGCCAGCGGACAGGGAATTGGGTCGGACAGCAATCAGCCCCAGCATTTT
>TRBV5-1|.|.|TRBJ2-1
CASSLGGSYNEQFF
TGCGCCAGCAGCTTAGGTGGATCCTACAATGAGCAGTTCTTC
>TRBV20-1|TRBD2|.|TRBJ2-3
CSDKGRLAGGDTQYF
TGCAGTGATAAAGGACGACTAGCGGGAGGGGATACGCAGTATTTT
>TRBV6-5|TRBD2|few|TRBJ2-2
CASSCRTSANTGELFF
TGTGCCAGCAGTTGCAGGACTAGCGCGAACACCGGTGAGCTGTTTTTT